This T cell receptor (beta chain) was sequenced during a study of blood T cell repertoires in COVID-19. The overall study: Acute-phase and convalescent COVID-19 samples originated in the United States, Italy and Spain. T cells, B-cell-depleted T cells, or PBMCs supplied cDNA or gDNA.

This CDR3 has 13 residues. CDR1 and CDR2 (germline): KGHDR, SFDVKD. Trimming removed 4 bases from V and 5 bases from J, with 8 bases in between. Sequenced by immunoSEQ multiplex PCR; TCRdb stores in-frame clones only, minus some. The sample shows hundreds of thousands of clones, 70% to 90% of them seen only once. The chain carries TRBV24-1 and TRBJ2-1; D remains unclear. This TCR derives from a man aged 50-59 years with acute or convalescent COVID-19. Sequencing was performed on peripheral blood. CDR3 residues: CATSERLNNEQFF. The CDR3 DNA reads TGTGCCACCAGTGAGCGACTGAACAATGAGCAGTTCTTC.